A single T cell receptor beta chain is shown here with its context. Its matching antigen is unknown. The data derive from a study of cytomegalovirus exposure and HLA in healthy donors. The donors comprised healthy bone marrow donors. Researchers ran the PCR with 60 Vbeta and 13 Jbeta primers. The assay was immunoSEQ multiplex PCR, and TCRdb's table has in-frame clones only and misses some. The top ten hold around 3.7% of the sample, which has about 300,000 clones, roughly 89% seen once. Study findings and constraints: A later analysis reportedly found that, within productive TCRs, an Asian-associated ancestry cluster had fewer N-insertions than the mean observed across the approximately 690 donors. A later analysis found that most CMV-associated TCR beta chains appeared HLA-restricted. Per a prior analysis, the majority of TCR beta V segments were productive roughly 87% or roughly 30% of the time.

The source is a middle-aged man in good health and CMV-seropositive. Sequenced sample: PBMCs.

The CDR3 reads CASSSYRTEAFF. The CDR3 region has the DNA TGTGCCAGCAGCTCCTATCGCACTGAAGCTTTCTTT. This sequence joins TRBV7-9 and TRBJ1-1; D gene uncertain. This CDR3 contains 12 residues. Trimming left V 4 bases short and J 4 bases short, with 7 bases between. Germline V gene sequence: CDR1 SEHNR, CDR2 FQNEAQ (reference sequence).